Below are 29 T cell receptor beta chains sequenced from a single sample in a study of blood T cell repertoires in COVID-19. TCRdb's table, derived via immunoSEQ multiplex PCR, lists solely in-frame clones and lacks some. The repertoire includes roughly 310,000 clones, around nine tenths of them detected once, and 9.5% sits in the top ten. Sequencing was carried out using PBMCs or T cells enriched from blood (not recorded which). The receptor set was obtained from a woman aged 40 to 50 who had recovered from COVID-19.

The chain joins TRBV9 to TRBJ2-5; TRBD1 might be the D (6 bases). The CDR3 sequence is 14 residues long. Germline V lookup: CDR1 SGDLS, CDR2 YYNGEE. The V end was cut by 0 bases, the J end by 2 bases, with 8 bases between. The CDR3 DNA reads TGTGCCAGCAGCGTAGCCGGACAGCAAGAGACCCAGTACTTC. Its protein is CASSVAGQQETQYF.

This sequence joins TRBV7-9 and TRBJ2-1; unclear D gene. The CDR3 extends over 14 amino acids. V was trimmed by 4 bases and J by 1 base, leaving 8 bases between them. From germline, CDR1 is SEHNR and CDR2 FQNEAQ (reference sequence). CDR3 in DNA: TGTGCCAGCAGCTCCGTAAATTCCTACAATGAGCAGTTCTTC. Translated, it gives CASSSVNSYNEQFF.

The rearrangement joins TRBV6-4 to TRBJ2-1, with TRBD2 identical over 9 bases. The ends lost 4 bases at V and 0 bases at J; junction bases unmatched: 4. This CDR3 spans 16 amino acids. Germline CDR1 MRHNA, CDR2 SNTAGT. As DNA, the CDR3 is TGTGCCAGCAGTGTTATAGCGGGAGCCTCCTACAATGAGCAGTTCTTC. It yields the protein CASSVIAGASYNEQFF.

This rearrangement joins TRBV7-2 to TRBJ2-7; 10 bases agree with TRBD1. This CDR3 has 15 amino acids. The V segment lost 5 bases and the J segment 4 bases; nucleotides outside the gene matches: 8. The V gene's germline CDR1 is SGHTA and CDR2 FQGNSA. The CDR3 sequence: CASSADRGQEYEQYF. CDR3 coding DNA: TGTGCCAGCAGCGCCGACAGGGGGCAAGAGTACGAGCAGTACTTC.

The CDR3: CSASFGGEGADTQYF. As DNA, the CDR3 is TGCAGTGCTAGTTTCGGGGGGGAGGGCGCAGATACGCAGTATTTT. The V gene is TRBV20-1, the J gene TRBJ2-3; 8 bases fit TRBD2. Trimming cost V 3 bases and J 4 bases; bases outside gene matches: 9. The CDR3 has 15 residues. CDR1 is DFQATT and CDR2 is SNEGSKA in the germline V gene (reference sequence).

The chain employs TRBV9 and TRBJ1-5; unclear D gene. This CDR3 comprises 15 residues. The V end was cut by 3 bases, the J end by 9 bases, with 19 bases between. Per the germline V gene, CDR1 is SGDLS and CDR2 is YYNGEE. In nucleotides, the CDR3 is TGTGCCAGCAGCGCCATTGATGGCCCGAGCGGGCCCCAGCATTTT. As protein: CASSAIDGPSGPQHF.

J is TRBJ2-5 and V is TRBV7-2, with 13 bases that match TRBD2. The CDR3 sequence is 16 residues long. With V trimmed by 3 bases and J by 0 bases, 1 base remained unmatched. Looked up from germline, CDR1 is SGHTA and CDR2 is FQGNSA. The CDR3 region is CASSLTSGGYQETQYF. The CDR3 bases are TGTGCCAGCAGCTTGACTAGCGGGGGGTACCAAGAGACCCAGTACTTC. Based on the CDR3 plus reference TRBV7-2 and TRBJ2-5, the full variable domain is GAGVSQSPSNKVTEKGKDVELRCDPISGHTALYWYRQSLGQGLEFLIYFQGNSAPDKSGLPSDRFSAERTGGSVSTLTIQRTQQEDSAVYLCASSLTSGGYQETQYFGPGTRLLVL.

The genes are TRBV19 and TRBJ1-3; D gene unclear. Germline V gene sequence: CDR1 LNHDA, CDR2 SQIVND (reference sequence). The CDR3 consists of 11 residues. Trimming took off 6 bases at V and 13 bases at J, with 13 bases between the two ends. The CDR3 DNA reads as TGTGCCAGTAGCGCCGATCGGGATATATATTTT. Protein product: CASSADRDIYF. Full variable domain (outside the CDR3, taken from reference TRBV19 and TRBJ1-3): DGGITQSPKYLFRKEGQNVTLSCEQNLNHDAMYWYRQDPGQGLRLIYYSQIVNDFQKGDIAEGYSVSREKKESFPLTVTSAQKNPTAFYLCASSADRDIYFGEGSWLTVV.

V is TRBV11-2 and J is TRBJ2-5; the match to TRBD1 covers 8 bases. Trimming removed 5 bases from V and 5 bases from J; junction bases left unmatched: 13. The CDR3 is 16 amino acids. In germline, CDR1 is SGHAT, CDR2 FQNNGV. This CDR3 reads CASSPSRQGAWETQYF. CDR3 bases: TGTGCCAGCAGCCCCTCGAGGCAGGGGGCTTGGGAGACCCAGTACTTC.

To note about this clone: The same CDR3 arises from other DNA sequences in this sample as well. The chain recombines TRBV6-5 with TRBJ2-7; 9 nucleotides agree with TRBD1. The length of the CDR3 is 15 residues. The germline CDR1 and CDR2 sequences are MNHEY and SVGAGI. V lost 0 bases, J lost 2 bases, and 2 bases stayed unmatched. CDR3 residues: CASSYSWTGAYEQYF. Here the CDR3 DNA reads TGTGCCAGCAGTTACTCGTGGACAGGGGCCTACGAGCAGTACTTC.

CDR3 DNA sequence: TGTGCCAGCAGCCAAGGGACAGGGGGTAATGGTCAGCCCCAGCATTTT. This sequence encodes CASSQGTGGNGQPQHF. The V gene is TRBV3-1 (or the pseudogene TRBV3-2), the J gene TRBJ1-5; 10 bases match TRBD1. J was trimmed by 6 bases and V by 1 base; bases with no gene match: 6. Germline loops: CDR1 LGHDT, CDR2 YNNKEL (reference sequence). The CDR3 covers 16 residues.

The chain combines TRBV4-3 with TRBJ2-2; a weak D match, TRBD2 (6 bases). Trimming removed 2 bases at V and 4 bases at J, with 17 bases between. Germline assignment: CDR1 LGHNA and CDR2 YSLEER. The CDR3 runs to 17 residues. CDR3 bases: TGCGCCAGCAGCCAATCGGGGGACTCAGCCCCCACCGGGGAGCTGTTTTTT. Protein sequence: CASSQSGDSAPTGELFF.

The chain couples TRBV27 to TRBJ2-7; TRBD1 matches at 8 bases. Losses at the gene ends were 5 bases for V and 6 bases for J; bases not matched to a gene: 9. CDR3 length equals 14 residues. The germline CDR1 and CDR2 sequences are MNHEY and SMNVEV (reference sequence). CDR3 in amino acids: CASSLRQGRFEQYF. CDR3 DNA: TGTGCCAGCAGTCTAAGACAGGGGCGTTTCGAGCAGTACTTC.

The chain employs TRBV7-3 and TRBJ2-3, with 10 bases fitting TRBD2. Germline values: CDR1 SGHTA, CDR2 FQGTGA. The junction had 15 bases not matched to a gene; V was cut back by 5 bases and J by 4 bases. The CDR3 consists of 18 residues. CDR3 DNA sequence: TGTGCCAGCAGCCTTGTAGCTAGCGGGAGAGGAGGGGCAGATACGCAGTATTTT. Amino acid sequence: CASSLVASGRGGADTQYF.

V usage is TRBV28 and J usage is TRBJ1-2; 7 nucleotides agree with TRBD1. V lost 2 bases, J lost 4 bases, and 10 bases stayed unmatched. Germline V CDR1 and CDR2: MDHEN, SYDVKM. The CDR3 totals 16 residues. CDR3 DNA sequence: TGTGCCAGCAGTTTAGGAGGGGCGACAGGGACCTATGGCTACACCTTC. This translates into CASSLGGATGTYGYTF.

The V call is TRBV11-2, the J call TRBJ1-3, with 10 nucleotides matching TRBD1. The junction had 3 bases not matched to a gene; V was cut back by 2 bases and J by 2 bases. Germline CDR1 is SGHAT and CDR2 is FQNNGV. The CDR3 is 16 residues long. CDR3 nucleotide sequence: TGTGCCAGCAGCTTATTTGGGACAGGGGCTGGAAACACCATATATTTT. Translation: CASSLFGTGAGNTIYF.

The chain recombines TRBV4-3 with TRBJ2-3; D possibly corresponds to TRBD1 (5 bases). The germline CDR1 and CDR2 sequences are LGHNA and YSLEER. The CDR3 length is 19 residues. V was clipped by 0 bases and J by 1 base, with 20 bases between them. In DNA, the CDR3 is TGCGCCAGCAGCCAAGAGGTCCCCCATGGCAGGGTTGGCACAGATACGCAGTATTTT. This codes for CASSQEVPHGRVGTDTQYF.

J is TRBJ1-1 and V is TRBV29-1; maybe TRBD1 (6 bases). V lost 4 bases and J 4 bases, leaving 10 bases between the germline ends. Per the germline V gene, CDR1 is SQVTM and CDR2 is ANQGSEA. The CDR3 is made up of 12 amino acids. CDR3 in amino acids: CSVGQEATEAFF. The DNA of the CDR3 is TGCAGCGTTGGACAGGAGGCCACTGAAGCTTTCTTT.

The CDR3 protein is CASSSSSYEKLYEQYF. The CDR3 nucleotides are TGTGCCAGCAGCAGCTCTAGCTACGAAAAGCTCTACGAGCAGTACTTC. The chain has TRBV6-2 or TRBV6-3 and TRBJ2-7, with D possibly matching TRBD2 (5 bases). Germline V gene data show CDR1 as MNHEY and CDR2 as SVGEGT. This CDR3 is 16 amino acids long. The V end lost 6 bases, the J end lost 3 bases, and 21 bases lay between the germline ends.

The chain carries TRBV28 and TRBJ1-1, with D possibly being TRBD1 (5 bases). V was trimmed by 1 base and J by 3 bases, leaving 6 bases between them. The CDR3 is made up of 13 amino acids. Germline CDR1 and CDR2: MDHEN and SYDVKM. CDR3 nucleotide sequence: TGTGCCAGCAGTTTATCAGGGTACACTGAAGCTTTCTTT. It yields the protein CASSLSGYTEAFF.

V usage is TRBV24-1 and J usage is TRBJ2-1; 8 positions agree with TRBD1. From germline, CDR1 is KGHDR and CDR2 SFDVKD. J gave up 5 bases and V 9 bases, and 8 bases lay outside the gene matches. The CDR3 is 14 residues long. The CDR3 DNA is TGTGCCACCGGAGACAGGGGAAGGCACAATGAGCAGTTCTTC. It specifies CATGDRGRHNEQFF.

The chain links TRBV7-2 to TRBJ2-1; 11 nucleotides match TRBD2. The germline V gene has CDR1 SGHTA and CDR2 FQGNSA. Trimming took 4 bases from V and 9 from J; bases not matched to a gene: 17. This CDR3 contains 18 residues. The chain's CDR3 is CASSSDSLAGGLSSEQFF. CDR3 DNA sequence: TGTGCCAGCAGCTCGGACAGTCTAGCGGGAGGCCTCTCCAGTGAGCAGTTCTTC.

J is TRBJ1-1 and V is TRBV19; 8 positions agree with TRBD1. The V and J ends lost 3 bases and 2 bases, in that order; junction bases with no gene match: 8. The CDR3 consists of 16 residues. CDR1 is LNHDA and CDR2 is SQIVND in the germline V gene (reference sequence). The CDR3 spells CASSIRGLRSNTEAFF. The CDR3 bases are TGTGCCAGTAGTATCAGGGGGCTCCGAAGTAACACTGAAGCTTTCTTT.

CDR3 sequence reads: CASRRGGCNEKLFF. In nucleotides, the CDR3 is TGCGCCAGCAGGAGGGGAGGATGCAATGAAAAACTGTTTTTT. The chain carries TRBV23-1 and TRBJ1-4; a weak D match, TRBD1 (5 bases). TRBV23-1 is given ORF status, its function remaining uncertain. The CDR3 contains 14 residues. Deletions cut 6 bases from V and 5 bases from J, with 13 bases between.

The chain joins TRBV13 to TRBJ2-7; perhaps TRBD1 as D (6 bases). The CDR3 has 16 residues. Trimming shortened V by 0 bases and J by 2 bases, and 14 bases separated the two germline ends. Germline CDR1 reads PRHDT; CDR2 reads FYEKMQ (reference sequence). CDR3 amino acids: CASSLGQGAAAYEQYF. CDR3 in DNA: TGTGCCAGCAGCTTAGGACAGGGCGCCGCAGCCTACGAGCAGTACTTC.

This clone was detected only a few times. Within the sample, other DNA sequences also encode this same CDR3. The chain joins TRBV7-2 to TRBJ2-7, with D perhaps TRBD1 (6 bases). CDR1 SGHTA and CDR2 FQGNSA come from the germline V gene. This CDR3 comprises 14 residues. V was shortened by 1 base and J by 4 bases, with 11 bases between the two germline ends. This CDR3 reads CASSLGRGLYEQYF. The CDR3 DNA is TGTGCCAGCAGCTTAGGCAGGGGATTATACGAGCAGTACTTC.

V is TRBV6-5 and J is TRBJ1-1, with D possibly matching TRBD1 (5 bases). The length of the CDR3 is 14 residues. V lost 2 bases, J lost 1 base, and 8 bases lay in between. CDR1 and CDR2 from the germline V gene are MNHEY and SVGAGI. The CDR3 protein is CASSYNTGNTEAFF. CDR3 nucleotides: TGTGCCAGCAGTTACAATACAGGGAACACTGAAGCTTTCTTT.

The chain carries TRBV7-3 and TRBJ2-7; 7 bases match TRBD2. Trimming at V came to 5 bases and at J to 2 bases, leaving 6 bases not matched to a gene. The CDR3 runs to 14 residues. The V gene's germline CDR1 is SGHTA and CDR2 FQGTGA. The CDR3 nucleotides are TGTGCCAGCAGCGTCGCCGGGGGGACCTACGAGCAGTACTTC. The encoded protein is CASSVAGGTYEQYF.

The gene calls are TRBV15 and TRBJ2-3, with TRBD2 matching 14 bases. CDR1 is LNHNV and CDR2 is YYDKDF in the germline V gene (reference sequence). Trimming cost V 3 bases and J 7 bases; bases outside gene matches: 15. This CDR3 comprises 19 residues. Here the CDR3 reads CATSSSLSLGTSGGYTQYF. The CDR3 DNA reads as TGTGCCACCAGCAGCTCCCTCTCCTTGGGGACTAGCGGGGGTTATACGCAGTATTTT.